This is a list of T cell receptor beta chains from one sample in a study of Ad26.COV2.S vaccination and SARS-CoV-2 variants. Here immunoSEQ multiplex PCR was the method, and the copy in TCRdb shows in-frame clones only, minus some. The sample shows around 250,000 clones, about 83% of them seen only once. This specimen consisted of peripheral blood, obtained in a trial of Ad26.COV2.S vaccine versus placebo. The receptors come from a person between 18 and 65 years old who received the Ad26.COV2.S COVID-19 vaccine or a placebo. The CDR3 runs from the conserved cysteine through the conserved F or W. Fields, in order: J gene, clone size, D gene, V gene, CDR3 protein, CDR3 DNA. A D gene is named only where the DNA matches it firmly. Clone size appears in some rows only: once, few, many, or a class for an expanded clone.

TRBJ1-2	-	TRBD1	TRBV30	CAWGPGTGYGYTF	TGTGCCTGGGGACCGGGGACAGGCTATGGCTACACCTTC
TRBJ1-1	-	-	TRBV12-5	CASGLVRTEAFF	TGTGCTAGTGGTTTGGTAAGGACTGAAGCTTTCTTT
TRBJ1-1	-	-	TRBV13	CASSEGRGWYTEAFF	TGTGCCAGCAGCGAGGGACGGGGTTGGTACACTGAAGCTTTCTTT
TRBJ2-5	-	-	TRBV4-2	CASSVRALGEETQYF	TGTGCCAGCAGCGTACGGGCCCTTGGAGAGGAGACCCAGTACTTC
TRBJ2-3	once	-	TRBV3-1/TRBV3-2	CASSQYPTQDTQYF	TGTGCCAGCAGCCAGTACCCGACCCAAGATACGCAGTATTTT
TRBJ1-5	-	TRBD1	TRBV18	CASSPRYHRGQGNQPQHF	TGTGCCAGCTCACCGAGGTATCACAGGGGGCAAGGCAATCAGCCCCAGCATTTT
TRBJ2-3	-	-	TRBV10-3	CAITRDSTDTQYF	TGTGCCATCACCAGGGACAGCACAGATACGCAGTATTTT
TRBJ2-1	-	-	TRBV5-1	CASSGGRHYNEQFF	TGCGCCAGCAGCGGAGGGAGGCACTACAATGAGCAGTTCTTC
TRBJ1-5	-	TRBD1	TRBV19	CASSKNRGEAQHF	TGTGCCAGTAGTAAAAACAGGGGGGAGGCCCAGCATTTT
TRBJ1-6	-	TRBD1	TRBV6-6	CASRTRGLANSPLHF	TGTGCCAGCAGAACCAGGGGGCTTGCTAATTCACCCCTCCACTTT
TRBJ2-5	-	-	TRBV7-9	CASSPTGLPQETQYF	TGTGCCAGCAGCCCTACGGGACTGCCCCAAGAGACCCAGTACTTC
TRBJ2-1	-	-	TRBV2	CASSSSTGYEQFF	TGTGCCAGCAGCTCTTCGACGGGCTATGAGCAGTTCTTC
TRBJ1-6	once	TRBD1	TRBV4-1	CASSQAGGEDSPLHF	TGCGCCAGCAGCCAAGCAGGGGGCGAGGATTCACCCCTCCACTTT
TRBJ2-5	-	-	TRBV6-2/TRBV6-3	CASSYPPFGGYQETQYF	TGTGCCAGCAGTTACCCCCCCTTCGGGGGTTACCAAGAGACCCAGTACTTC
TRBJ2-7	-	-	TRBV5-4	CASSLVGAVYEQYF	TGTGCCAGCAGCTTGGTGGGGGCTGTCTACGAGCAGTACTTC
TRBJ1-2	once	-	TRBV7-3	CASSPSGSENYGYTF	TGTGCCAGCAGCCCTTCGGGCAGTGAGAACTATGGCTACACCTTC
TRBJ1-3	-	TRBD1	TRBV2	CASSLDRFGNTIYF	TGTGCCAGCAGTCTGGACAGGTTTGGAAACACCATATATTTT
TRBJ1-2	-	-	TRBV11-1	CASSFGTLDYGYTF	TGTGCCAGCAGCTTCGGGACGCTCGACTATGGCTACACCTTC
TRBJ1-2	once	-	TRBV29-1	CSVKHGGGYTF	TGCAGCGTTAAACACGGGGGTGGCTACACCTTC
TRBJ1-5	-	-	TRBV6-6	CASSWEYSNQPQHF	TGTGCCAGCAGTTGGGAGTATAGCAATCAGCCCCAGCATTTT
TRBJ2-2	-	-	TRBV5-1	CASSLEGINTGELFF	TGCGCCAGCAGCTTGGAGGGAATTAACACCGGGGAGCTGTTTTTT
TRBJ2-2	once	-	TRBV6-2/TRBV6-3	CASSYSPDLIDFGELFF	TGTGCCAGCAGTTACTCCCCAGACTTAATTGATTTCGGGGAGCTGTTTTTT
TRBJ1-4	-	-	TRBV27	CASSLSGGGEKLFF	TGTGCCAGCAGTTTATCCGGGGGTGGTGAAAAACTGTTTTTT
TRBJ1-4	-	-	TRBV12-5	CASGRYTGLGEKLFF	TGTGCTAGTGGTCGGTATACAGGGCTTGGGGAAAAACTGTTTTTT
TRBJ2-5	-	-	TRBV3-1/TRBV3-2	CASSSGLLQETQYF	TGTGCCAGCAGCTCGGGACTTCTCCAAGAGACCCAGTACTTC
TRBJ1-5	-	-	TRBV7-9	CASSLDLLPQHF	TGTGCCAGCAGCTTGGACCTTCTCCCCCAGCATTTT
TRBJ1-1	-	TRBD1	TRBV5-1	CASSGTTGVATEAFF	TGCGCCAGCAGCGGCACGACAGGGGTCGCCACTGAAGCTTTCTTT
TRBJ1-4	few	-	TRBV4-3	CASSQDGGKLFF	TGCGCCAGCAGCCAAGACGGAGGAAAACTGTTTTTT
TRBJ2-1	-	-	TRBV27	CASSAARGWYRPYNEQFF	TGTGCCAGCAGTGCGGCCCGGGGGTGGTACAGGCCCTACAATGAGCAGTTCTTC
TRBJ1-2	-	-	TRBV5-4	CASSGQNYGYTF	TGTGCCAGCAGCGGGCAGAACTATGGCTACACCTTC
TRBJ1-1	-	-	TRBV4-3	CASSHGKITEAFF	TGCGCCAGCAGCCACGGAAAGATCACTGAAGCTTTCTTT
TRBJ1-2	-	-	TRBV3-1/TRBV3-2	CASSHVRTSGYTF	TGTGCCAGCAGCCATGTAAGGACATCGGGCTACACCTTC
TRBJ1-4	-	TRBD1	TRBV9	CASSVGIGTGDFEKLFF	TGTGCCAGCAGCGTAGGGATAGGGACAGGGGACTTCGAAAAACTGTTTTTT
TRBJ2-7	-	-	TRBV10-3	CAISESSYEQYF	TGTGCCATCAGTGAATCATCCTACGAGCAGTACTTC
TRBJ1-2	-	TRBD1	TRBV4-1	CASSQVDRGSGYTF	TGCGCCAGCAGCCAAGTAGACAGGGGAAGCGGCTACACCTTC
TRBJ1-2	-	-	TRBV21-1	CASSKSGGYTF	TGTGCTAGCAGCAAATCAGGGGGCTACACCTTC
TRBJ1-6	few	-	TRBV3-1/TRBV3-2	CASSQDSVSLNSPLHF	TGTGCCAGCAGCCAAGATTCCGTCTCGCTGAATTCACCCCTCCACTTT
TRBJ1-4	once	-	TRBV4-3	CASSQEQLNEKLFF	TGCGCCAGCAGCCAAGAACAGCTGAATGAAAAACTGTTTTTT
TRBJ2-1	-	TRBD2	TRBV7-3	CASSWTSLGNEQFF	TGTGCCAGCAGCTGGACTAGCTTGGGAAATGAGCAGTTCTTC
TRBJ2-2	-	-	TRBV6-1	CASSEGNTGELFF	TGTGCCAGCAGTGAAGGGAACACCGGGGAGCTGTTTTTT
TRBJ1-1	-	-	TRBV7-9	CASSLVPLTEAFF	TGTGCCAGCAGCTTAGTCCCCCTCACTGAAGCTTTCTTT
TRBJ1-6	once	TRBD1	TRBV6-5	CASSYSRGRTNSPLHF	TGTGCCAGCAGTTACTCGAGGGGGCGGACAAATTCACCCCTCCACTTT
TRBJ1-6	-	TRBD1	TRBV7-3	CASSLLGGDSPLHF	TGTGCCAGCAGCTTATTAGGGGGCGATTCACCCCTCCACTTT
TRBJ2-2	once	-	TRBV5-1	CASSLEPRSGELFF	TGCGCCAGCAGCTTGGAACCGAGGAGCGGGGAGCTGTTTTTT
TRBJ1-1	once	TRBD1	TRBV5-5	CASSLGTGKGQNTEAFF	TGTGCCAGCAGCTTGGGGACAGGAAAAGGGCAGAACACTGAAGCTTTCTTT
TRBJ2-2	-	-	TRBV30	CAWSRGTGELFF	TGTGCCTGGAGCCGTGGCACCGGGGAGCTGTTTTTT
TRBJ1-5	-	-	TRBV29-1	CSEGTPQHF	TGCAGCGAAGGGACTCCCCAGCATTTT
TRBJ2-1	-	-	TRBV11-3	CASSLDVMGSPNEQFF	TGTGCCAGCAGCTTAGATGTGATGGGGTCCCCAAATGAGCAGTTCTTC